The rows below give T cell receptor beta chains drawn from one sample of a study of T cell responses to AZD1222 COVID-19 vaccine. The protocol was immunoSEQ multiplex PCR, while the TCRdb copy is restricted to in-frame clones and leaves out a portion. The profile covers roughly 110,000 clones, with 92% appearing a single time and about 9.1% taken by the ten largest. The sample was peripheral blood, taken 28 days after the second AZD1222 dose. All receptors come from an adult who received the AZD1222 COVID-19 vaccine. CDR3s include the opening cysteine and the closing phenylalanine or tryptophan. The order of the fields is CDR3 length, D gene, J gene, V gene, clone size, CDR3 DNA, CDR3 protein. D genes are given only for firm matches. Size values are once, few and many counts, or a class for expanded clones, and some rows have none.

15,TRBD1,TRBJ2-7,TRBV4-1,.,TGCGCCAGCAGCCCTCGGACGTCAGGGGGATACGAGCAGTACTTC,CASSPRTSGGYEQYF
13,.,TRBJ1-1,TRBV6-2/TRBV6-3,.,TGTGCCAGCAGTTATAGTCCGGTGGCTGAAGCTTTCTTT,CASSYSPVAEAFF
13,TRBD2,TRBJ2-7,TRBV12-3/TRBV12-4,.,TGTGCCAGCAGTAGCGGGGGGATCCACGAGCAGTACTTC,CASSSGGIHEQYF
15,TRBD1,TRBJ1-4,TRBV7-8,.,TGTGCCAGCAGCTTAGGTGACAGGGAGGTCGAAAAACTGTTTTTT,CASSLGDREVEKLFF
11,.,TRBJ2-2,TRBV19,.,TGTGCCACCACCAGGGAGGGGGAGCTGTTTTTT,CATTREGELFF
14,TRBD2,TRBJ2-1,TRBV6-4,many,TGTGCCAGCAGTCCCGGACTAGAATTTAATGAGCAGTTCTTC,CASSPGLEFNEQFF
12,.,TRBJ1-1,TRBV28,.,TGTGCCAGCAGCCGTGGTCAGGGTGAAGCTTTCTTT,CASSRGQGEAFF
14,.,TRBJ2-3,TRBV29-1,once,TGCAGCGCCTCTGAGGCAGGGAGAAGAGATACGCAGTATTTT,CSASEAGRRDTQYF
12,.,TRBJ2-5,TRBV20-1,.,TGCAGTGCTAGTGGCAGTCAGGAGACCCAGTACTTC,CSASGSQETQYF
14,.,TRBJ1-5,TRBV19,.,TGTGCCAGTATGGGACCCCCGCGAGGACGGCCCCAGCATTTT,CASMGPPRGRPQHF
13,.,TRBJ1-2,TRBV6-5,.,TGTGCCAGCAGCTGGACGGGGAATTCGGGCTACACCTTC,CASSWTGNSGYTF
14,.,TRBJ2-7,TRBV6-2/TRBV6-3,.,TGTGCCAGCAGTTACAGCTTTTTAGTGTACGAGCAGTACTTC,CASSYSFLVYEQYF
17,.,TRBJ1-5,TRBV3-1/TRBV3-2,.,TGTGCCAGCAGCCCAGGCTTTGATCCGTATAGCAATCAGCCCCAGCATTTT,CASSPGFDPYSNQPQHF
14,TRBD2,TRBJ2-5,TRBV3-1/TRBV3-2,once,TGTGCCAGCAGCCAGTTGGCGGGGGGCGAGACCCAGTACTTC,CASSQLAGGETQYF
14,.,TRBJ2-7,TRBV11-2,.,TGTGCCAGCAGCTTAGACAGACTCTCCTACGAGCAGTACTTC,CASSLDRLSYEQYF
14,TRBD1,TRBJ1-2,TRBV6-2/TRBV6-3,.,TGTGCCAGCAGTTCACAGGGGGCGACCTATGGCTACACCTTC,CASSSQGATYGYTF
16,.,TRBJ2-7,TRBV6-5,.,TGTGCCAGCAGTTCCTTCATGGGGGGGGCGGACTACGAGCAGTACTTC,CASSSFMGGADYEQYF
13,.,TRBJ2-7,TRBV11-2,.,TGTGCCAGCAGCCTTGCCCAATCCTACGAGCAGTACTTC,CASSLAQSYEQYF
16,.,TRBJ2-2,TRBV5-1,.,TGCGCCAGCACCATTTCGCAGGGGGGGAACACCGGGGAGCTGTTTTTT,CASTISQGGNTGELFF
14,.,TRBJ1-4,TRBV28,.,TGTGCCAGCTCCTCGCCCAGTTGGTATGAAAAACTGTTTTTT,CASSSPSWYEKLFF